The rows below give T cell receptor beta chains drawn from one sample of a study of glioma-infiltrating T cells after dendritic cell vaccination. This table comes from immunoSEQ multiplex PCR, and its TCRdb copy is limited to in-frame clones, with some not included. The table lists more than 75,000 clones, roughly four fifths of them singletons. Here the sequenced sample was blood, taken after dendritic cell vaccination. The receptors were gathered from a human donor with glioblastoma. The CDR3 runs from the conserved cysteine through the conserved F or W. Each record gives: J gene, clone size, D gene, V gene, CDR3 protein, CDR3 DNA. A D gene is named only where the DNA matches it firmly. Size is omitted from some rows. Given values are once, few, many or a class for expanded clones.

>TRBJ1-4|NA|TRBD1|TRBV30
CAWSGGQRNEKLFF
TGTGCCTGGAGCGGGGGACAGCGAAATGAAAAACTGTTTTTT
>TRBJ1-4|NA|NA|TRBV6-1
CASSATVAATNEKLFF
TGTGCCAGCAGTGCAACAGTGGCCGCAACTAATGAAAAACTGTTTTTT
>TRBJ2-5|NA|NA|TRBV25-1
CASGWSWGEETQYF
TGTGCCAGCGGATGGTCCTGGGGCGAAGAGACCCAGTACTTC
>TRBJ2-1|NA|NA|TRBV5-1
CASSLGIFTGEQFF
TGCGCCAGCAGCTTGGGTATCTTTACAGGGGAGCAGTTCTTC
>TRBJ2-2|NA|NA|TRBV5-1
CASSLAVAQNTGELFF
TGCGCCAGCAGCTTGGCGGTAGCCCAAAACACCGGGGAGCTGTTTTTT
>TRBJ1-4|few|NA|TRBV6-5
CASRPTAFNEKLFF
TGTGCCAGCAGACCGACAGCTTTTAATGAAAAACTGTTTTTT
>TRBJ2-1|NA|NA|TRBV5-6
CASSLLAYNEQFF
TGTGCCAGCAGCTTACTGGCCTACAATGAGCAGTTCTTC
>TRBJ2-3|NA|TRBD2|TRBV5-6
CASSLATSGGATDTQYF
TGTGCCAGCAGCTTGGCAACTAGCGGGGGGGCGACAGATACGCAGTATTTT
>TRBJ1-4|NA|NA|TRBV2
CASSEDREGEKLFF
TGTGCCAGCAGTGAAGACAGGGAAGGAGAAAAACTGTTTTTT
>TRBJ1-1|NA|TRBD1|TRBV25-1
CASSDDRGVTEAFF
TGTGCCAGCAGTGACGACAGGGGTGTCACTGAAGCTTTCTTT
>TRBJ2-7|NA|NA|TRBV29-1
CSVAKGRNEQYF
TGCAGCGTTGCGAAGGGGAGGAACGAGCAGTACTTC
>TRBJ2-1|NA|NA|TRBV7-2
CASSLVTGTIYNEQFF
TGTGCCAGCAGCTTGGTTACCGGGACAATTTACAATGAGCAGTTCTTC
>TRBJ2-5|NA|NA|TRBV7-2
CASSFSGETQYF
TGTGCCAGCAGCTTCAGCGGAGAGACCCAGTACTTC
>TRBJ1-1|NA|NA|TRBV25-1
CASMNGFTEAFF
TGTGCCAGCATGAACGGGTTCACTGAAGCTTTCTTT
>TRBJ2-2|once|NA|TRBV29-1
CSVAGDGELFF
TGCAGCGTTGCGGGGGACGGGGAGCTGTTTTTT
>TRBJ2-1|NA|TRBD1|TRBV7-6
CASSATGGHNEQFF
TGTGCCAGCAGCGCGACAGGGGGACACAATGAGCAGTTCTTC
>TRBJ2-3|NA|NA|TRBV19
CASSTMTGGLTDTQYF
TGTGCCAGTAGTACAATGACGGGGGGCCTCACAGATACGCAGTATTTT
>TRBJ2-2|NA|TRBD1|TRBV27
CASSFRRGQYTGELFF
TGTGCCAGCAGTTTCCGCAGGGGGCAATACACCGGGGAGCTGTTTTTT
>TRBJ2-1|NA|TRBD1|TRBV7-3
CASSRDSSYNEQFF
TGTGCCAGCAGCCGGGACAGCTCCTACAATGAGCAGTTCTTC
>TRBJ1-6|few|NA|TRBV2
CASTTDTQGSPLHF
TGTGCCAGCACTACGGACACGCAGGGATCACCCCTCCACTTT
>TRBJ1-1|NA|NA|TRBV4-1
CASSQEWGDTEAFF
TGCGCCAGCAGCCAAGAGTGGGGGGACACTGAAGCTTTCTTT
>TRBJ1-2|NA|NA|TRBV19
CASSRQGNNYGYTF
TGTGCCAGTAGTCGGCAGGGGAATAACTATGGCTACACCTTC
>TRBJ1-2|NA|TRBD1|TRBV19
CASSHPGGPLGPSRYGYTF
TGTGCCAGTAGTCACCCAGGGGGTCCTCTTGGTCCTAGCCGCTATGGCTACACCTTC
>TRBJ1-5|NA|NA|TRBV6-1
CASSERMEGRRQPQHF
TGTGCCAGCAGTGAACGGATGGAGGGCCGAAGGCAGCCCCAGCATTTT
>TRBJ1-5|NA|TRBD1|TRBV19
CASSKRVGTGDQPQHF
TGTGCCAGTAGTAAAAGGGTCGGGACAGGGGATCAGCCCCAGCATTTT
>TRBJ1-2|NA|TRBD1|TRBV29-1
CSVEEEGGTGPNYGYTF
TGCAGCGTTGAAGAGGAAGGGGGGACAGGCCCTAACTATGGCTACACCTTC
>TRBJ1-5|NA|NA|TRBV15
CATTDRPSRRGQPQHF
TGTGCCACCACCGATCGGCCATCCCGACGGGGTCAGCCCCAGCATTTT
>TRBJ2-3|few|TRBD1|TRBV25-1
CASKDRGLTDTQYF
TGTGCCAGCAAGGACAGGGGCCTCACAGATACGCAGTATTTT
>TRBJ2-7|once|TRBD2|TRBV6-1
CASSPTSGGPYEQYF
TGTGCCAGCAGTCCGACTAGCGGGGGACCCTACGAGCAGTACTTC
>TRBJ2-3|NA|TRBD1|TRBV5-4
CASSSLGQGSTDTQYF
TGTGCCAGCAGCTCTCTCGGACAGGGGTCCACAGATACGCAGTATTTT
>TRBJ1-5|NA|TRBD1|TRBV7-2
CASSAPTGLSNQPQHF
TGTGCCAGCAGCGCTCCGACAGGGCTAAGCAATCAGCCCCAGCATTTT
>TRBJ2-1|NA|TRBD1|TRBV27
CASSSSMRTGRNEQFF
TGTGCCAGCAGTTCCTCTATGAGGACAGGTAGGAATGAGCAGTTCTTC
>TRBJ2-1|NA|TRBD1|TRBV5-1
CASSWTGQGDGEQFF
TGCGCCAGCAGCTGGACGGGACAGGGGGACGGGGAGCAGTTCTTC
>TRBJ1-4|NA|NA|TRBV5-6
CASSTGRQGREKLFF
TGTGCCAGCAGCACGGGACGTCAGGGGCGGGAAAAACTGTTTTTT
>TRBJ2-7|NA|NA|TRBV15
CATSRDVAGINYEQYF
TGTGCCACCAGCAGAGATGTGGCAGGGATTAACTACGAGCAGTACTTC
>TRBJ2-7|NA|TRBD2|TRBV7-9
CASSLSSSSGESYEQYF
TGTGCCAGCAGCTTATCCTCCTCTAGCGGGGAGTCCTACGAGCAGTACTTC
>TRBJ2-1|NA|NA|TRBV25-1
CASSERVGRFNEQFF
TGTGCCAGCAGTGAAAGAGTAGGGAGGTTCAATGAGCAGTTCTTC
>TRBJ2-7|NA|NA|TRBV29-1
CSVLQGIIGEQYF
TGCAGCGTTCTCCAGGGGATTATTGGCGAGCAGTACTTC
>TRBJ1-6|NA|NA|TRBV5-1
CASKAGHSNSPLHF
TGCGCCAGCAAAGCGGGACACAGTAATTCACCCCTCCACTTT
>TRBJ2-7|NA|NA|TRBV12-1
CASSTEANEQYF
TGTGCCAGCAGCACAGAAGCCAACGAGCAGTACTTC